What follows describes a single TCR beta chain. Its target is not known. The V end was cut by 3 bases, the J end by 7 bases, with 7 bases between. CDR1 and CDR2 from the germline V gene are SGHAT and FQNNGV. CDR3 length: 13 amino acids. These data belong to a study of early T cells in non-severe SARS-CoV-2 infection. Background on the study: Chains were unpaired, as sequencing was done on bulk RNA from unsorted whole blood. Whole-study results and caveats: Matches to VDJdb favored anti-spike CD8 responses and missed private and CD4 specificities.

The protocol attached unique molecular identifiers to individual cDNA molecules. From the 5' RACE reads, TCRdb called clonotypes with MiXCR, one entry per CDR3 protein. The sample contains around 35,000 distinct CDR3 sequences, roughly 6.3% of which appear only once. Sequencing was done on a sample of whole blood. The gene calls are TRBV11-2 and TRBJ1-6; weak D call: TRBD1 (5 bases). The sequence came from an adult who was a healthcare worker with PCR-confirmed SARS-CoV-2 infection or an uninfected control (not recorded which). The CDR3 protein is CASSFWGNSPLHF. DNA of the CDR3: TGTGCCAGCAGCTTTTGGGGCAATTCACCCCTCCACTTT.